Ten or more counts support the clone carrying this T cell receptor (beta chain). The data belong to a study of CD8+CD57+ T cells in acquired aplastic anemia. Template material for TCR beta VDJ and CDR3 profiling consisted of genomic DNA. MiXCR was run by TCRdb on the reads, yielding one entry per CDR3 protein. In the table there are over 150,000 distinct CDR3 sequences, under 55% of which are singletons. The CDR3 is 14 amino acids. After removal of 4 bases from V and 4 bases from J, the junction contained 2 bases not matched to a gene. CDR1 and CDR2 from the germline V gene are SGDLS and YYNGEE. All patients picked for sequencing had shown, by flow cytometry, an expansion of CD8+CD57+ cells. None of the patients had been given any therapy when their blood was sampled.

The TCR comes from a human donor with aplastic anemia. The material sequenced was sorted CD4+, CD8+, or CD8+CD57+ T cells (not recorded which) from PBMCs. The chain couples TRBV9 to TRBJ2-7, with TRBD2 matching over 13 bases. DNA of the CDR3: TGTGCCAGCAGCCCGGGACTAGCGGGATACGAGCAGTACTTC. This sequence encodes CASSPGLAGYEQYF.